The subject of this entry is one T cell receptor (beta chain). This specimen belongs to a study of blood T cell repertoires in COVID-19. Study summary: Specimens from acute and convalescent COVID-19 originated in the United States, Italy and Spain.

TCRdb keeps only in-frame clones here, not all; method: immunoSEQ multiplex PCR. The sample holds 200,000 to 250,000 clones, about 85% seen once. The study assigned cohorts using participant-reported clinical history. Trimming pared 5 bases from V and 5 bases from J, leaving 8 bases between. CDR1 MGHRA and CDR2 YSYEKL come from the germline V gene. CDR3 length: 12 residues. This receptor was obtained from a woman between 25 and 40 years old who had recovered from COVID-19. The chain carries TRBV4-1 and TRBJ2-3; unclear D gene. The sequencing sample was made of PBMCs or T cells enriched from blood (not recorded which). This CDR3 is CASSASGDTQYF. CDR3 DNA sequence: TGCGCCAGCAGCGCGAGTGGAGATACGCAGTATTTT.